Shown below are 32 T cell receptor beta chains from a single sample sequenced in a study of identical twins. TCRdb used MiXCR to reprocess the 5' RACE reads, holding one entry per CDR3 protein. The repertoire holds 600,000 to 800,000 distinct CDR3 sequences, around 21% seen once, with roughly 4.3% in the top ten. The same specimen was also included in a second study, on T cells expressing NK-cell markers.

Specimen: PBMCs. The source of these receptors is a young woman in good health.

This clonotype appeared a single time. V is TRBV12-3 or TRBV12-4 and J is TRBJ2-2; the D gene is possibly TRBD2 (6 bases). V lost 4 bases and J lost 6, with 15 bases in between. The CDR3 runs to 15 residues. The CDR3 DNA is TGTGCCAGCAGTTGGAGTAGCGGCGGGGCCGGGGAGCTGTTTTTT. The encoded protein is CASSWSSGGAGELFF.

The chain carries TRBV12-3 or TRBV12-4 and TRBJ2-1, with D unresolved. Trimming removed 3 bases at V and 10 bases at J, with 16 bases between. This CDR3 region has 14 residues. CDR3 loop: CASSFGGRVVEQFF. The CDR3 coding sequence is TGTGCCAGCAGTTTTGGTGGTAGGGTCGTCGAGCAGTTCTTC.

This rearrangement joins TRBV20-1 to TRBJ2-3; the D is unclear. This CDR3 has 14 residues. CDR1 and CDR2 from the germline V gene are DFQATT and SNEGSKA (reference sequence). Trimming shortened V by 2 bases and J by 1 base, and 10 bases separated the two germline ends. CDR3 DNA sequence: TGCAGTGCTAGACGAAAAGTGGGCACAGATACGCAGTATTTT. Translation gives CSARRKVGTDTQYF.

This clonotype was observed a handful of times. V is TRBV7-2 and J is TRBJ2-1; D gene unclear. The length of the CDR3 is 12 residues. The V gene's germline CDR1 is SGHTA and CDR2 FQGNSA. V gave up 1 base and J gave up 10 bases, with 8 bases separating them. CDR3 protein: CASSLDLAEQFF. The CDR3 region has the DNA TGTGCCAGCAGCTTAGACTTGGCGGAGCAGTTCTTC.

This chain joins TRBV5-1 and TRBJ2-3, with 10 nucleotides matching TRBD2. CDR3 length: 18 amino acids. The V gene's germline CDR1 is SGHRS and CDR2 YFSETQ. After removal of 7 bases from V and 4 bases from J, the junction contained 18 bases not matched to a gene. The CDR3 sequence: CASEDGRTSGPRSDTQYF. The DNA of the CDR3 is TGCGCCAGCGAAGACGGACGGACTAGCGGACCTCGCTCAGATACGCAGTATTTT.

The rearrangement uses TRBV7-8 and TRBJ2-1, with TRBD2 identical over 7 bases. Germline V gene lookup returns CDR1 SGHVS and CDR2 FQNEAQ. Trimming at V came to 5 bases and at J to 4 bases, leaving 14 bases not matched to a gene. This CDR3 comprises 17 residues. CDR3 region: CASSHLFGSGQYNEQFF. Written as DNA, the CDR3 is TGTGCCAGCAGCCACCTTTTTGGTAGCGGGCAATACAATGAGCAGTTCTTC. The full variable domain, in which reference TRBV7-8 and TRBJ2-1 provide the parts outside the CDR3, is GAGVSQSPRYKVAKRGQDVALRCDPISGHVSLFWYQQALGQGPEFLTYFQNEAQLDKSGLPSDRFFAERPEGSVSTLKIQRTQQEDSAVYLCASSHLFGSGQYNEQFFGPGTRLTVL.

The CDR3 DNA is TGCAGTACCCCGGCTAGCGGGAGGCCGAGCTCCTACAATGAGCAGTTCTTC. Translation gives CSTPASGRPSSYNEQFF. The chain recombines TRBV20-1 with TRBJ2-1, with 11 bases aligning to TRBD2. The germline V gene encodes CDR1 DFQATT and CDR2 SNEGSKA (reference sequence). This CDR3 has 17 residues. The ends lost 8 bases at V and 0 bases at J; junction bases unmatched: 12.

This clonotype was seen only a few times. This chain connects TRBV12-3 or TRBV12-4 to TRBJ1-2, with 9 bases that match TRBD1. There are 15 residues in the CDR3. Germline trimming cut 6 bases from V and 2 bases from J; bases unmatched to any gene: 7. The CDR3 spells CASRVTGTGNYGYTF. The CDR3 nucleotides are TGTGCCAGCAGAGTGACCGGGACAGGGAACTATGGCTACACCTTC.

The chain uses TRBV6-1 and TRBJ2-7; perhaps TRBD1 as D (6 bases). Germline V gene sequence: CDR1 MNHNS, CDR2 SASEGT. The CDR3 is 14 residues long. With 8 bases removed from V and 4 bases from J, the gap between germline ends came to 18 bases. The DNA for the CDR3 is TGTGCCAGCGCCCGCGGACAGAATGCTTACGAGCAGTACTTC. This gives the protein CASARGQNAYEQYF.

This chain joins TRBV5-5 and TRBJ1-1; 8 nucleotides line up with TRBD1. The CDR3 totals 14 residues. After removal of 4 bases from V and 3 bases from J, the junction contained 5 bases not matched to a gene. Germline CDR1 and CDR2: SGHKS and YYEKEE (reference sequence). The CDR3 sequence is CASSATGADTEAFF. CDR3 DNA: TGTGCCAGCAGCGCGACAGGGGCGGACACTGAAGCTTTCTTT.

This clonotype was seen many times. The V call is TRBV6-1, the J call TRBJ2-1, with 14 bases lining up with TRBD2. Germline lookup yields CDR1 MNHNS and CDR2 SASEGT. The CDR3 loop spans 16 amino acids. The trim removed 6 bases at V and 1 base at J, leaving 2 bases unmatched. The CDR3 protein is CASSRLAGGSYNEQFF. In DNA form, the CDR3 reads TGTGCCAGCAGCCGACTAGCGGGGGGGTCCTACAATGAGCAGTTCTTC.

V gene TRBV15 combines with J gene TRBJ1-2, with TRBD1 matching 10 bases. This CDR3 is built from 14 residues. Trimming took 2 bases from V and 8 from J; bases not matched to a gene: 5. Germline-derived CDR1 and CDR2 are LNHNV and YYDKDF (reference sequence). CDR3 protein: CATSRPGTGDGYTF. CDR3 sequence (DNA): TGTGCCACCAGCAGACCGGGGACAGGGGACGGCTACACCTTC.

Many counts were recorded for this clonotype. The J gene is TRBJ2-3, the V gene TRBV29-1; the D is unclear. The CDR3 consists of 12 residues. The V end was cut by 7 bases, the J end by 2 bases, with 10 bases between. The V gene's germline CDR1 is SQVTM and CDR2 ANQGSEA. The CDR3 protein is CSEVGDTDTQYF. The CDR3 region has the DNA TGCAGCGAGGTCGGAGACACAGATACGCAGTATTTT.

The chain links TRBV29-1 to TRBJ2-1; TRBD1 matches 9 bases. The V gene's germline CDR1 is SQVTM and CDR2 ANQGSEA. The CDR3 runs 13 residues. Trimming at V came to 5 bases and at J to 6 bases, leaving 5 bases not matched to a gene. In nucleotides, the CDR3 is TGCAGCGTTACAGGGGGCGTCTCCAATGAGCAGTTCTTC. This encodes CSVTGGVSNEQFF.

This clonotype appeared a few times. The chain is built from TRBV6-5 and TRBJ2-7; a possible D gene is TRBD2 (6 bases). V was pared by 2 bases and J by 9 bases, with 8 bases between. This CDR3 comprises 11 residues. Germline V CDR1 and CDR2: MNHEY, SVGAGI. CDR3 sequence reads: CASSYGAGQYF. CDR3 sequence (DNA): TGTGCCAGCAGTTACGGAGCGGGGCAGTACTTC.

The chain joins TRBV9 to TRBJ2-4; D unclear. There are 13 residues in the CDR3. The germline V and J ends were trimmed by 3 bases and 3 bases, with 7 bases remaining between them. Germline values: CDR1 SGDLS, CDR2 YYNGEE. This chain's CDR3 is CASSGRGKNIQYF. The CDR3 nucleotides read TGTGCCAGCAGCGGTCGAGGCAAAAACATTCAGTACTTC.

Remarks on this clonotype: A read error may explain this, as a much larger clone is one base away. V and J are TRBV27 and TRBJ2-3, with D unclear. CDR3 length equals 17 residues. From germline, CDR1 is MNHEY and CDR2 SMNVEV (reference sequence). Trimming pared 2 bases from V and 2 bases from J, leaving 17 bases between. Here the CDR3 DNA reads TGTGCCAGCAGTTTACGGTTTCGAGGCGGATTCACAGATACGCAGTATTTT. The encoded protein is CASSLRFRGGFTDTQYF.

V is TRBV20-1 and J is TRBJ2-2; 7 nucleotides align to TRBD2. The CDR3 has 12 residues. The V and J ends lost 4 bases and 13 bases, in that order; junction bases with no gene match: 9. CDR1 and CDR2 from the germline V gene are DFQATT and SNEGSKA (reference sequence). CDR3 coding DNA: TGCAGTGCTACTCTTCGGGGGGAGAGGCTGTTTTTT. Its translation is CSATLRGERLFF.

As for this clonotype: The junction differs from germline at one of its ends, possibly a read error. This rearrangement joins TRBV5-5 to TRBJ2-5; 8 nucleotides match TRBD1. In germline, CDR1 is SGHKS, CDR2 YYEKEE (reference sequence). This CDR3 has 16 residues. The CDR3 is CAGSLGGTGKQETQYF. The CDR3 region has the DNA TGTGCCGGCAGCTTGGGCGGGACAGGCAAGCAAGAGACCCAGTACTTC.

There are a few counts of this clonotype. The chain combines TRBV28 with TRBJ2-3, with D unclear. The germline CDR1 and CDR2 sequences are MDHEN and SYDVKM. The CDR3 extends over 15 amino acids. Trimming removed 0 bases from V and 0 bases from J, with 7 bases in between. CDR3 DNA sequence: TGTGCCAGCAGTTTATGGTCAGGTAGCACAGATACGCAGTATTTT. Translated, it gives CASSLWSGSTDTQYF.

This clonotype was seen a few times. The rearrangement links TRBV12-3 or TRBV12-4 to TRBJ1-4, with TRBD1 matching 12 bases. Unmatched junction bases numbered 3, after V lost 6 bases and J lost 10 bases. CDR3 size: 13 residues. CDR3 sequence (DNA): TGTGCCAGCAGCGGGACAGGGGGCGGAAAACTGTTTTTT. Translating gives CASSGTGGGKLFF.

This clonotype has more than one count but fewer than ten. This chain joins TRBV7-2 and TRBJ2-7, with D perhaps TRBD2 (6 bases). V dropped 5 bases and J dropped 3 bases, with 17 bases sitting between them. The germline V gene encodes CDR1 SGHTA and CDR2 FQGNSA. The CDR3 is made up of 15 amino acids. The CDR3 spells CASSPSGTRIYEQYF. For the CDR3, the DNA is TGTGCCAGCAGCCCTTCCGGGACTCGTATCTACGAGCAGTACTTC. The whole variable domain, remainder taken from reference TRBV7-2 and TRBJ2-7, is GAGVSQSPSNKVTEKGKDVELRCDPISGHTALYWYRQSLGQGLEFLIYFQGNSAPDKSGLPSDRFSAERTGGSVSTLTIQRTQQEDSAVYLCASSPSGTRIYEQYFGPGTRLTVT.

The chain combines TRBV12-3 or TRBV12-4 with TRBJ2-4; possibly TRBD2 for D (5 bases). This CDR3 contains 16 residues. V was shortened by 0 bases and J by 7 bases, with 16 bases between the two germline ends. This CDR3 reads CASSLARLLVGNIQYF. The CDR3, as DNA: TGTGCCAGCAGTTTAGCGCGGTTACTAGTGGGGAACATTCAGTACTTC.

This clonotype was picked up many times. The J gene is TRBJ2-2, the V gene TRBV5-1; possible D gene TRBD2, 6 bases. Trimming cost V 5 bases and J 3 bases, with 17 bases left between them. CDR3 length equals 16 residues. Germline V gene lookup returns CDR1 SGHRS and CDR2 YFSETQ. This chain's CDR3 is CASRPPGTGDTGELFF. CDR3 DNA: TGCGCCAGCAGACCACCAGGGACGGGGGACACCGGGGAGCTGTTTTTT.

This clonotype was found a few times. V is TRBV3-1 and J is TRBJ2-4; a weak D match, TRBD1 (6 bases). CDR1 is LGHDT and CDR2 is YNNKEL in the germline V gene (reference sequence). V was cut by 6 bases and J by 1 base, with 10 bases left in between. CDR3 length: 14 residues. CDR3 residues: CASRLQGAKNIQYF. In nucleotides, the CDR3 is TGTGCCAGCAGACTCCAGGGGGCCAAAAACATTCAGTACTTC.

J is TRBJ2-5 and V is TRBV5-1; TRBD2 aligns across 11 bases. J gave up 1 base and V 6 bases, and 11 bases lay outside the gene matches. CDR1 is SGHRS and CDR2 is YFSETQ in the germline V gene. This CDR3 region has 17 residues. The CDR3 coding sequence is TGCGCCAGCACTCTGGGAGGGACTAGCGGAGGCCAAGAGACCCAGTACTTC. Amino acid sequence: CASTLGGTSGGQETQYF.

Concerning this clonotype: Just one base apart from a much larger clone, this may be a read error. Given the absence of the conserved phenylalanine or tryptophan at the CDR3 end, a read error is likely. The DNA is left out, because the CDR3 cannot be placed on it with certainty; the CDR3 is given as TCRdb lists it. The rearrangement uses TRBV7-2 and TRBJ2-1; the DNA was not used to check the table's D call, TRBD2. The germline CDR1 and CDR2 sequences are SGHTA and FQGNSA. The CDR3 adds up to 12 amino acids, both ends counted. The CDR3 sequence: CASSALLGPKFL.

This clonotype was counted only a few times. V gene TRBV6-1 combines with J gene TRBJ2-3; D remains unclear. This CDR3 contains 14 residues. Germline V gives CDR1 MNHNS, CDR2 SASEGT. Trimming left V 8 bases short and J 2 bases short, with 14 bases between. The CDR3 is CASRPQLTTDTQYF. The CDR3 DNA sequence: TGTGCCAGCCGCCCCCAACTTACCACAGATACGCAGTATTTT.

The rearrangement links TRBV12-3 or TRBV12-4 to TRBJ2-3; D gene uncertain. With 7 bases removed from V and 1 base from J, the gap between germline ends came to 6 bases. The CDR3 length is 12 residues. The CDR3 nucleotides read TGTGCCAGCAAACGGGGCACAGATACGCAGTATTTT. Translated: CASKRGTDTQYF.

The sample holds many counts of this clonotype. The chain couples TRBV9 to TRBJ2-7; D remains ambiguous. Germline CDR1 and CDR2: SGDLS and YYNGEE. The CDR3 is 15 amino acids. V was shortened by 4 bases and J by 5 bases, with 19 bases between the two germline ends. The CDR3 region is CASSPSRSLGHEQYF. DNA of the CDR3: TGTGCCAGCAGCCCGTCGAGGTCCCTAGGCCACGAGCAGTACTTC.

The V call is TRBV6-2 or TRBV6-3, the J call TRBJ2-1; 8 bases match TRBD2. V trimming: 10 bases; J trimming: 3 bases; junction bases outside the gene matches: 14. This CDR3 has 16 residues. Germline CDR1 and CDR2: MNHEY and SVGEGT. Written as DNA, the CDR3 is TGTGCCACCCGCACCATTACGGGACTAGGCTACAATGAGCAGTTCTTC. Protein sequence: CATRTITGLGYNEQFF.

The chain recombines TRBV6-7 with TRBJ2-3, with TRBD2 as a possible D gene (5 bases). TRBV6-7 is given ORF status, its function remaining uncertain. V lost 2 bases and J 0 bases, leaving 15 bases between the germline ends. The CDR3 runs to 17 residues. CDR3 DNA: TGTGCCAGCAGTTACCCCAAGAGAGAGGGTAGCACAGATACGCAGTATTTT. It yields the protein CASSYPKREGSTDTQYF.